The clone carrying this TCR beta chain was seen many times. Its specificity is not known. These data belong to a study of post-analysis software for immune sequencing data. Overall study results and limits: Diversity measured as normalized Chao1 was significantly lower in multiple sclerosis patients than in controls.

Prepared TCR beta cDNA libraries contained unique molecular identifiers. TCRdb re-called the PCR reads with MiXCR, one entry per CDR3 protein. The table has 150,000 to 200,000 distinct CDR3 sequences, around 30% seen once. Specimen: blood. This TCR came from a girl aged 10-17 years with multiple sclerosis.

The DNA for the CDR3 is TGTGCCAGCACTCAATTTAACAGGGGTGAGCAGTTCTTC. Amino acids: CASTQFNRGEQFF. The V gene is TRBV6-5, the J gene TRBJ2-1; 7 bases are a match to TRBD1. The V gene's germline CDR1 is MNHEY and CDR2 SVGAGI. CDR3 length equals 13 residues. V was pared by 7 bases and J by 9 bases, with 9 bases of the junction left unmatched.